Presented here are 10 T cell receptor beta chains from one specimen sequenced in a study of T cells after yellow fever vaccination. TCRdb reprocessed the 5' RACE reads via MiXCR and lists one record per CDR3 protein. The sample contains some 300,000 distinct CDR3 sequences, roughly 8.7% of which appear only once. The input for sequencing was CD4+ T cells sorted from PBMCs, taken 5 days after the yellow fever booster vaccination. The receptors derive from a young man who received the YFV17D yellow fever vaccine.

The sample holds many counts of this clonotype. The chain combines TRBV7-2 with TRBJ2-3, with D perhaps given as TRBD1 or TRBD2 (5 bases each). Between the trimmed V and J ends, which lost 1 base and 2 bases, there was a span of 7 bases. The CDR3 length is 14 residues. The germline V gene has CDR1 SGHTA and CDR2 FQGNSA. The CDR3 sequence is CASSLGGYTDTQYF. CDR3 nucleotide sequence: TGTGCCAGCAGCTTAGGGGGGTACACAGATACGCAGTATTTT.

In its sample, this clonotype was seen a few times. This chain joins TRBV27 and TRBJ2-5; D call uncertain. The V gene lost 6 bases and the J gene lost 2 bases, with 19 bases spanning the gap. Germline V gene lookup returns CDR1 MNHEY and CDR2 SMNVEV (reference sequence). The CDR3 is made up of 16 amino acids. DNA for the CDR3: TGTGCCAGCAGCACTATCGTGGCTAGTCCGCAAGAGACCCAGTACTTC. It encodes CASSTIVASPQETQYF.

V usage is TRBV5-1 and J usage is TRBJ2-3; the D gene is possibly TRBD2 (6 bases). CDR3 length: 15 amino acids. V gave up 5 bases and J gave up 3 bases, with 16 bases separating them. Germline V CDR1 and CDR2: SGHRS, YFSETQ. The CDR3 region is CASRTGGVRTDTQYF. The CDR3 nucleotides read TGCGCCAGCAGGACCGGGGGTGTGAGGACAGATACGCAGTATTTT.

The chain combines TRBV4-3 with TRBJ1-2; TRBD1 is a possible D gene (5 bases). Between the trimmed V and J ends, which lost 0 bases and 7 bases, there was a span of 21 bases. The CDR3 sequence is 17 residues long. Germline V gene data show CDR1 as LGHNA and CDR2 as YSLEER. CDR3 sequence (DNA): TGCGCCAGCAGCCAAGATCGGCGGTCCAGGGAGCGACGTGGCTACACCTTC. Its translation is CASSQDRRSRERRGYTF.

This clonotype was detected ten times or more. This chain connects TRBV7-9 to TRBJ1-4; weak D call: TRBD1 (5 bases). The CDR3 consists of 17 residues. Germline lookup yields CDR1 SEHNR and CDR2 FQNEAQ (reference sequence). V was shortened by 5 bases and J by 0 bases, with 16 bases between the two germline ends. The CDR3 sequence is CASSPAGGDTTNEKLFF. The CDR3 DNA reads TGTGCCAGCAGCCCGGCTGGGGGGGATACAACTAATGAAAAACTGTTTTTT.

The J gene is TRBJ1-2, the V gene TRBV27, with a possible D match to TRBD1 (6 bases). In germline, CDR1 is MNHEY, CDR2 SMNVEV (reference sequence). Trimming took 6 bases from V and 1 from J, leaving 12 bases between them. This CDR3 region has 14 residues. The CDR3 nucleotides read TGTGCCAGCAGACCACAGGGTAGTAACTATGGCTACACCTTC. Amino acids: CASRPQGSNYGYTF.

This clonotype occurred a few times. The V gene is TRBV5-5, the J gene TRBJ1-4, with 7 bases that match TRBD1. The V gene end was trimmed by 4 bases and the J gene end by 4 bases; junction bases not matched to a gene: 10. The CDR3 is 16 amino acids. Germline-derived CDR1 and CDR2 are SGHKS and YYEKEE (reference sequence). CDR3 in amino acids: CASSQAGTAINEKLFF. The CDR3 coding sequence is TGTGCCAGCAGCCAAGCCGGGACAGCTATTAATGAAAAACTGTTTTTT.

This clonotype was counted a few times. The chain is built from TRBV7-9 and TRBJ2-2; perhaps D is TRBD1 or TRBD2 (6 bases each). The length of the CDR3 is 18 residues. Germline V gene sequence: CDR1 SEHNR, CDR2 FQNEAQ (reference sequence). V was shortened by 5 bases and J by 4 bases, with 23 bases between the two germline ends. For the CDR3, the DNA is TGTGCCAGCAGCCATGAGGGGGGCCGACGGTTGTTCACCGGGGAGCTGTTTTTT. Translating it yields CASSHEGGRRLFTGELFF.

This clonotype was observed a few times. V gene TRBV19 combines with J gene TRBJ1-1; no definite D call. In germline, CDR1 is LNHDA, CDR2 SQIVND (reference sequence). V was pared by 7 bases and J by 1 base, with 4 bases between. The CDR3 is 11 residues long. CDR3 sequence (DNA): TGTGCCAGTATCCGGAACACTGAAGCTTTCTTT. It codes for CASIRNTEAFF.

V gene TRBV15 combines with J gene TRBJ2-2; 9 bases match TRBD2. This CDR3 spans 17 amino acids. The junction had 10 bases not matched to a gene; V was cut back by 5 bases and J by 3 bases. Germline CDR1 reads LNHNV; CDR2 reads YYDKDF (reference sequence). DNA for the CDR3: TGTGCCACCAGCCCCCGCCTTAGCGGGGGACACACCGGGGAGCTGTTTTTT. Encoded protein: CATSPRLSGGHTGELFF.